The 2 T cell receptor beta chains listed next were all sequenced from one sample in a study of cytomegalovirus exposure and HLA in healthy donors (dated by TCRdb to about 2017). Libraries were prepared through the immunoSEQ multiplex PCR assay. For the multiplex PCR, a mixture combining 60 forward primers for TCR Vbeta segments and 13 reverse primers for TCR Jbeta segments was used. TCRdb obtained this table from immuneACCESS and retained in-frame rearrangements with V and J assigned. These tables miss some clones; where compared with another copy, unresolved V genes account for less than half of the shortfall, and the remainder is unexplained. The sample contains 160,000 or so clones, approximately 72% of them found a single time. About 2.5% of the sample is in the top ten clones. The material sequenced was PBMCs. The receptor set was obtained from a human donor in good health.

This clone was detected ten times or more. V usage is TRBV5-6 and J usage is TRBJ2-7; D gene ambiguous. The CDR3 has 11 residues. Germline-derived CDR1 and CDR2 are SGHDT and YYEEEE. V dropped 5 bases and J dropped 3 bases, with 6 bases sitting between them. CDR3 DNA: TGTGCCAGCAGTTCTTACTACGAGCAGTACTTC. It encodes CASSSYYEQYF.

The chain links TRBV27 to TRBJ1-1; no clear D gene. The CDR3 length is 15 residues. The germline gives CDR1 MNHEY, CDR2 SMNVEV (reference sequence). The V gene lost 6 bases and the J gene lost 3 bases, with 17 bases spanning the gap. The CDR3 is CASRMGRAGDTEAFF. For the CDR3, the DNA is TGTGCCAGCAGGATGGGCCGGGCCGGGGACACTGAAGCTTTCTTT.